The 6 T cell receptor beta chains listed next were all sequenced from one sample in a study of blood T cell repertoires in COVID-19 (dated by TCRdb to the early 2020s). Library generation was performed with the immunoSEQ multiplex PCR assay. TCRdb obtained this table from immuneACCESS and retained in-frame rearrangements with V and J assigned. These tables miss some clones; where compared with another copy, unresolved V genes account for less than half of the shortfall, and the remainder is unexplained. The sample records about 110,000 clones, 85% of which are singletons. The ten largest clones take up around 2.2% of the sample. Input material: peripheral blood. The receptors were sampled from a human donor in a cohort sampled during active COVID-19.

The chain combines TRBV28 with TRBJ2-5; 9 bases align to TRBD2. The CDR3 totals 16 residues. Germline lookup yields CDR1 MDHEN and CDR2 SYDVKM. Germline trimming cut 3 bases from V and 1 base from J; bases unmatched to any gene: 6. In DNA form, the CDR3 reads TGTGCCAGCAGTTTCCTCCGCGGGAGGGCCCAAGAGACCCAGTACTTC. Its protein product is CASSFLRGRAQETQYF.

The rearrangement joins TRBV24-1 to TRBJ2-5; TRBD2 aligns across 7 bases. The CDR3 spans 14 residues. Germline values: CDR1 KGHDR, CDR2 SFDVKD. The junction had 4 bases not matched to a gene; V was cut back by 3 bases and J by 4 bases. CDR3 nucleotide sequence: TGTGCCACCAGTGATCCGGGGGGAGGAGAGACCCAGTACTTC. Translating gives CATSDPGGGETQYF.

This clone was detected a few times. The chain uses TRBV5-1 and TRBJ1-1; D ambiguous. This CDR3 comprises 13 residues. The V and J ends lost 3 bases and 10 bases respectively, with 16 bases between them. The germline V gene has CDR1 SGHRS and CDR2 YFSETQ. The CDR3, as DNA: TGCGCCAGCAGCTCCGGGTCTCTCCCTGGAGCTTTCTTT. This encodes CASSSGSLPGAFF.

This chain joins TRBV5-6 and TRBJ1-2, with D perhaps TRBD1 (5 bases). Germline CDR1 and CDR2: SGHDT and YYEEEE. V was trimmed by 5 bases and J by 7 bases, leaving 15 bases between them. The CDR3 totals 13 residues. The CDR3 bases are TGTGCCAGCAGGGAGGGGAGAATAGGTGGCTACACCTTC. Translating gives CASREGRIGGYTF.

J is TRBJ2-1 and V is TRBV4-2; D gene uncertain. This CDR3 has 15 residues. The V end lost 1 base, the J end lost 0 bases, and 7 bases lay between the germline ends. Germline CDR1 reads LGHNA; CDR2 reads YNFKEQ. The CDR3 sequence: CASSQGRGSYNEQFF. The CDR3, as DNA: TGTGCCAGCAGCCAAGGGAGAGGCTCCTACAATGAGCAGTTCTTC.

This rearrangement joins TRBV5-1 to TRBJ2-1, with 7 bases that match TRBD1. Trimming cost V 9 bases and J 2 bases; bases outside gene matches: 14. Germline V gives CDR1 SGHRS, CDR2 YFSETQ. The CDR3 length is 16 residues. CDR3 DNA sequence: TGCGCCACCGCGCCTCAGGGGGTAGGTACCTACAATGAGCAGTTCTTC. It yields the protein CATAPQGVGTYNEQFF.